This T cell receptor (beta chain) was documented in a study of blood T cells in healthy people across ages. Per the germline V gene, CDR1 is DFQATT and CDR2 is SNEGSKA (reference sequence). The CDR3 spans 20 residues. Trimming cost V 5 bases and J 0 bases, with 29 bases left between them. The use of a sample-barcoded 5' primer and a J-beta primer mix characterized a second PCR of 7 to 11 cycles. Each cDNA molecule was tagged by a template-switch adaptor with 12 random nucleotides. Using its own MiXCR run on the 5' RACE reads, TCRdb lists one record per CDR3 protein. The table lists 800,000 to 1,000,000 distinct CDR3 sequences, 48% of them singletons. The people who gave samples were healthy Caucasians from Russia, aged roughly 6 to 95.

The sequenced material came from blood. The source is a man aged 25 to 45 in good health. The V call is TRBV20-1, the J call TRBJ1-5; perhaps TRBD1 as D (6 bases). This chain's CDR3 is CSAGGTRGRNLFYSNQPQHF. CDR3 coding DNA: TGCAGTGCTGGGGGGACAAGGGGCCGCAACCTTTTTTATAGCAATCAGCCCCAGCATTTT.